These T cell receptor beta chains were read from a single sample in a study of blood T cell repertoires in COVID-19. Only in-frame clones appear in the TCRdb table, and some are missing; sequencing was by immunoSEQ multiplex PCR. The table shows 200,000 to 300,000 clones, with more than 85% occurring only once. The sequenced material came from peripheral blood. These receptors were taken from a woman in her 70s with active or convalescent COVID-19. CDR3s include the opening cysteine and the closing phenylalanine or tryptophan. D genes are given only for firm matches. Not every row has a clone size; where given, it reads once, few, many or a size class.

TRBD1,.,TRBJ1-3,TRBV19,CASSIQTGVAGNTIYF,TGTGCCAGTAGTATTCAGACAGGGGTCGCCGGAAACACCATATATTTT
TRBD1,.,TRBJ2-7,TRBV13,CASSWTGPSYEQYF,TGTGCCAGCAGCTGGACAGGTCCTTCCTACGAGCAGTACTTC
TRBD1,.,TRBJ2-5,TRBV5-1,CASSSTGGDETQYF,TGCGCCAGCAGCTCGACAGGGGGGGACGAGACCCAGTACTTC
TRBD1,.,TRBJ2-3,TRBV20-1,CSASSYRGHTDTQYF,TGCAGTGCTAGTTCCTACAGGGGCCACACAGATACGCAGTATTTT
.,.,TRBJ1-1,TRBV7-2,CASSLAPGPQNTEAFF,TGTGCCAGCAGCTTAGCTCCAGGGCCCCAAAACACTGAAGCTTTCTTT
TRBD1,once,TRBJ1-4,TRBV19,CASSRDRVNEKLFF,TGTGCCAGTAGTCGGGACAGGGTAAATGAAAAACTGTTTTTT
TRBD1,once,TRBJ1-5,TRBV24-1,CATSDPGTGGFQPQHF,TGTGCCACCAGTGATCCGGGGACAGGGGGTTTTCAGCCCCAGCATTTT
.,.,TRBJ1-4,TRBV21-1,CASITPVGSNEKLFF,TGTGCCAGCATTACCCCAGTCGGGTCTAATGAAAAACTGTTTTTT
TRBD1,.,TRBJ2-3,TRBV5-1,CASSQDRATDTQYF,TGCGCCAGCAGCCAGGACAGGGCCACAGATACGCAGTATTTT
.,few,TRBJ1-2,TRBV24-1,CATGLGEGGYTF,TGTGCCACCGGCTTGGGGGAGGGTGGCTACACCTTC
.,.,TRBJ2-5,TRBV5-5,CASSYRQVQETQYF,TGTGCCAGCAGCTACAGACAGGTCCAGGAGACCCAGTACTTC
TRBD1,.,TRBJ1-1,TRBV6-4,CASSPGGGTEAFF,TGTGCCAGCAGTCCAGGGGGTGGCACTGAAGCTTTCTTT
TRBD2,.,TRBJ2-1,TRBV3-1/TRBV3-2,CASSQEAGGLNEQFF,TGTGCCAGCAGCCAAGAAGCGGGGGGGCTCAATGAGCAGTTCTTC
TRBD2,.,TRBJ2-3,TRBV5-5,CASSSLRGGDTQYF,TGTGCCAGCAGCTCCCTGCGCGGGGGAGATACGCAGTATTTT
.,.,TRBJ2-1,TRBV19,CASSLASMYNEQFF,TGTGCCAGTAGTTTGGCTAGCATGTACAATGAGCAGTTCTTC
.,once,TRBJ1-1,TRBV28,CASSFAGTEAFF,TGTGCCAGCAGTTTCGCGGGGACTGAAGCTTTCTTT
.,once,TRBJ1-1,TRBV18,CASSPAGETEAFF,TGTGCCAGCTCACCTGCAGGGGAGACTGAAGCTTTCTTT
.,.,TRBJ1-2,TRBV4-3,CASGQGYGYTF,TGCGCCAGCGGGCAGGGTTATGGCTACACCTTC
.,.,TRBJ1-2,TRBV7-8,CASSFGGPDGYTF,TGTGCCAGCAGCTTCGGCGGCCCTGATGGCTACACCTTC
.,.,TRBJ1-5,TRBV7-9,CASSSQGWEQPQHF,TGTGCCAGCAGCTCACAGGGATGGGAACAGCCCCAGCATTTT
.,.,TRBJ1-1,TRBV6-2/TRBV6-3,CASSYGAAVEAFF,TGTGCCAGCAGTTACGGGGCGGCGGTTGAAGCTTTCTTT
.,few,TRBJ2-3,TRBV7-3,CASSLEDGAATQYF,TGTGCCAGCAGCCTAGAGGATGGGGCAGCTACGCAGTATTTT
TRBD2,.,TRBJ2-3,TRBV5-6,CASSPTSLAGGRDTQYF,TGTGCCAGCAGCCCTACCTCTCTAGCGGGGGGCCGGGATACGCAGTATTTT
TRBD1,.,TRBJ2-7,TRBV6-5,CASSSGQGYFYEQYF,TGTGCCAGCTCTAGTGGACAGGGGTATTTCTACGAGCAGTACTTC
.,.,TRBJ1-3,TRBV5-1,CASSPLGGLSGNTIYF,TGCGCCAGCAGCCCCCTCGGGGGACTCTCTGGAAACACCATATATTTT
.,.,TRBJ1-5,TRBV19,CASSIRRFDQPQHF,TGTGCCAGTAGTATCCGGAGGTTCGATCAGCCCCAGCATTTT
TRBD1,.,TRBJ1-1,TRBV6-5,CASSYTSRGPNTEAFF,TGTGCCAGCAGTTACACCAGCAGGGGGCCGAACACTGAAGCTTTCTTT
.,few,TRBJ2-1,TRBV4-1,CASSQKDHLLGANEQFF,TGCGCCAGCAGCCAGAAAGACCACCTTTTGGGGGCCAATGAGCAGTTCTTC
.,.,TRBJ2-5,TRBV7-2,CASSEGPFSETQYF,TGTGCCAGCAGCGAGGGCCCTTTTTCAGAGACCCAGTACTTC
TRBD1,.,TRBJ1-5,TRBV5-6,CASSPGTGGNQPQHF,TGTGCCAGCAGCCCAGGGACAGGGGGCAATCAGCCCCAGCATTTT
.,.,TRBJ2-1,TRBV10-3,CAISAVSTPRSSYNEQFF,TGTGCCATCAGTGCCGTGTCCACCCCACGGAGCTCCTACAATGAGCAGTTCTTC
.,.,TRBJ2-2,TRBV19,CASSSRVPGELFF,TGTGCCAGTAGTTCCAGGGTGCCCGGGGAGCTGTTTTTT
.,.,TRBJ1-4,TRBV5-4,CASSSGQLNEKLFF,TGTGCCAGCAGCTCCGGACAGCTTAATGAAAAACTGTTTTTT
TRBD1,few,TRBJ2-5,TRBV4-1,CASSQQGARETQYF,TGCGCCAGCAGCCAGCAGGGGGCGCGGGAGACCCAGTACTTC
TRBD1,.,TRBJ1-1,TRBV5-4,CASSLADRGRETEAFF,TGTGCCAGCAGCTTGGCGGACAGGGGGCGCGAAACTGAAGCTTTCTTT
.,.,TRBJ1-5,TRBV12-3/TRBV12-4,CASSRPQGGPQHF,TGTGCCAGCAGTCGACCGCAAGGGGGGCCCCAGCATTTT
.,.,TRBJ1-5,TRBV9,CASSKGDLSNQPQHF,TGTGCCAGCAGCAAGGGGGATCTAAGCAATCAGCCCCAGCATTTT
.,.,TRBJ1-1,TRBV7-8,CASSLAQTQGWAFF,TGTGCCAGCAGCTTAGCTCAAACACAGGGTTGGGCTTTCTTT
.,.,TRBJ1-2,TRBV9,CASSPGVRGYTF,TGTGCCAGCAGCCCGGGGGTCCGTGGCTACACCTTC
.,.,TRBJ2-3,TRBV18,CASSAGATTDTQYF,TGTGCCAGCTCAGCGGGGGCGACCACAGATACGCAGTATTTT
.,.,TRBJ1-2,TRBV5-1,CASSLRSGVGYTF,TGCGCCAGCAGCTTGCGGTCAGGGGTCGGCTACACCTTC
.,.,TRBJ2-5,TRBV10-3,CAIAAGEAQTQYF,TGTGCCATCGCGGCCGGGGAGGCCCAGACCCAGTACTTC
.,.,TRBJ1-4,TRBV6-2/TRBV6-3,CASSPTAFEKLFF,TGTGCCAGCAGTCCCACAGCATTTGAAAAACTGTTTTTT
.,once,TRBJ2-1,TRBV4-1,CASSQWQAPSYNEQFF,TGCGCCAGCAGCCAGTGGCAGGCCCCTTCCTACAATGAGCAGTTCTTC
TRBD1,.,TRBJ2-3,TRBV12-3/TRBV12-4,CASQGQADTQYF,TGTGCCAGCCAAGGACAGGCAGATACGCAGTATTTT
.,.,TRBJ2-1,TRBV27,CASSLSRQAGRANEQFF,TGTGCCAGCAGCCTTAGTCGACAGGCCGGCCGCGCGAATGAGCAGTTCTTC
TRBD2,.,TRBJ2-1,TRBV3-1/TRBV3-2,CASSPGLAGGNEQFF,TGTGCCAGCAGCCCTGGACTAGCGGGGGGCAATGAGCAGTTCTTC
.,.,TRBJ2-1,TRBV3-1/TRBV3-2,CASTAQGTGEQFF,TGTGCCAGCACCGCGCAGGGGACCGGTGAGCAGTTCTTC
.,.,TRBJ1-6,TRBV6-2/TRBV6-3,CASSYSEFTGRAYNSPLHF,TGTGCCAGCAGTTACTCGGAGTTCACGGGCAGGGCCTATAATTCACCCCTCCACTTT
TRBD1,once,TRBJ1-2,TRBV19,CASSIAGTGGYGYTF,TGTGCCAGTAGTATAGCGGGGACAGGGGGCTATGGCTACACCTTC
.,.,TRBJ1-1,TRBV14,CASSQQRRAEAFF,TGTGCCAGCAGCCAACAGAGGAGAGCTGAAGCTTTCTTT
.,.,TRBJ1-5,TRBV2,CASSRGGGNQPQHF,TGTGCCAGCAGTCGGGGAGGAGGCAATCAGCCCCAGCATTTT
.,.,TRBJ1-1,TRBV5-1,CASGRTPIENTEAFF,TGCGCCAGCGGGCGGACACCCATCGAGAACACTGAAGCTTTCTTT
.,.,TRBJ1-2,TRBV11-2,CASSLDMTGNYGYTF,TGTGCCAGCAGCTTAGATATGACGGGAAACTATGGCTACACCTTC
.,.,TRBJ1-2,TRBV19,CASIQQGVWGYTF,TGTGCCAGTATTCAACAGGGCGTATGGGGCTACACCTTC
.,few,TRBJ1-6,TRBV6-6,CASSSDSDYSPLHF,TGTGCCAGCAGTTCTGACAGTGACTATTCACCCCTCCACTTT
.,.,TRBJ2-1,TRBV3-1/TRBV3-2,CASSQGLMSDEQFF,TGTGCCAGCAGCCAAGGTTTGATGTCGGATGAGCAGTTCTTC
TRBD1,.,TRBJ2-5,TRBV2,CASNRPGQGQETQYF,TGTGCCAGCAACAGGCCGGGACAGGGTCAAGAGACCCAGTACTTC